This T cell receptor (beta chain) was sequenced during a study of cytomegalovirus exposure and HLA in healthy donors. Study summary: Sequencing of about 179 million T cells in an earlier analysis found 100 million or so unique TCR beta sequences. Of the donors genotyped, a few hundred in all, about 80% fell in the Caucasian-associated ancestry cluster.

60 Vbeta and 13 Jbeta primers were used in PCR. Repertoires were generated with immunoSEQ multiplex PCR, while TCRdb's copy carries only in-frame clones and drops some. The sample includes roughly 150,000 clones, less than 90% seen only once; the top ten take 2% to 2.5%. This clone was found once. The antigen is not known. V lost 3 bases and J lost 3; bases outside the gene matches: 4. CDR3 length: 16 residues. The V gene's germline CDR1 is KGHSH and CDR2 LQKENI. Study-wide results and limits: In vitro data verified a few CMV-associated chains as specific for CMV antigens.

All the people who gave samples were healthy bone marrow donors. Sequencing input: PBMCs. The J gene is TRBJ2-3, the V gene TRBV18; 12 bases align to TRBD2. The sequence derives from a boy younger than 10 in good health and CMV-seronegative. Written as DNA, the CDR3 is TGTGCCAGCTCACCGCTAGCGGGGGGGCAAACAGATACGCAGTATTTT. It codes for CASSPLAGGQTDTQYF.